A selection of T cell receptor beta chains follows, all from one sample in a study of cytomegalovirus exposure and HLA in healthy donors. The assay was immunoSEQ multiplex PCR, and TCRdb's table has in-frame clones only and misses some. The data show some 160,000 clones, with roughly 88% seen just once and roughly 6.7% held by the top ten. Sequenced material: PBMCs. The receptors here all came from a man in his fifties in good health and CMV-seropositive. The CDR3 runs from the conserved cysteine through the conserved F or W. The order of the fields is D gene, V gene, CDR3 length, clone size, J gene, CDR3 protein, CDR3 DNA. D genes are given only for firm matches. Clone sizes are given selectively: once, few, many, or a class where the clone is expanded.

d_gene: TRBD2
v_gene: TRBV7-8
len: 14
abundance: few
j_gene: TRBJ2-1
CDR3aa: CASSLTGGSNEQFF
CDR3nt: TGTGCCAGCAGCCTAACGGGAGGCTCGAATGAGCAGTTCTTC

d_gene: .
v_gene: TRBV7-9
len: 14
abundance: .
j_gene: TRBJ2-3
CDR3aa: CASSLIPSTDTQYF
CDR3nt: TGTGCCAGCAGCTTAATCCCTAGCACAGATACGCAGTATTTT

d_gene: .
v_gene: TRBV11-3
len: 15
abundance: .
j_gene: TRBJ2-2
CDR3aa: CASSLTGEDTGELFF
CDR3nt: TGTGCCAGCAGCTTAACGGGGGAGGACACCGGGGAGCTGTTTTTT

d_gene: .
v_gene: TRBV5-6
len: 12
abundance: .
j_gene: TRBJ1-2
CDR3aa: CASSRTDYGYTF
CDR3nt: TGTGCCAGCAGCCGGACAGACTATGGCTACACCTTC

d_gene: TRBD1
v_gene: TRBV27
len: 15
abundance: .
j_gene: TRBJ2-3
CDR3aa: CASSPRTGGTDTQYF
CDR3nt: TGTGCCAGCAGTCCTCGGACAGGGGGCACAGATACGCAGTATTTT

d_gene: .
v_gene: TRBV7-2
len: 10
abundance: .
j_gene: TRBJ2-1
CDR3aa: CASSTRRQFF
CDR3nt: TGTGCCAGCAGCACCCGGAGACAGTTCTTC

d_gene: TRBD1
v_gene: TRBV6-1
len: 14
abundance: .
j_gene: TRBJ1-5
CDR3aa: CASSYRGRGQPQHF
CDR3nt: TGTGCCAGCAGCTACAGGGGGCGCGGTCAGCCCCAGCATTTT

d_gene: TRBD1
v_gene: TRBV7-9
len: 16
abundance: .
j_gene: TRBJ1-2
CDR3aa: CSSSSTTGQGNYGYTF
CDR3nt: TGTTCCAGCAGCTCGACCACTGGACAGGGAAACTATGGCTACACCTTC

d_gene: TRBD1
v_gene: TRBV7-9
len: 13
abundance: .
j_gene: TRBJ1-6
CDR3aa: CATPGQGSSPLHF
CDR3nt: TGTGCCACCCCGGGACAGGGTTCTTCACCCCTCCACTTT

d_gene: .
v_gene: TRBV11-2
len: 15
abundance: .
j_gene: TRBJ2-7
CDR3aa: CASSLSPVGEYEQYF
CDR3nt: TGTGCCAGCAGCTTAAGCCCCGTTGGGGAGTACGAGCAGTACTTC

d_gene: TRBD1
v_gene: TRBV5-1
len: 16
abundance: .
j_gene: TRBJ2-6
CDR3aa: CASRGTGNSGANVLTF
CDR3nt: TGCGCCAGCAGGGGGACAGGGAATTCGGGGGCCAACGTCCTGACTTTC

d_gene: TRBD1
v_gene: TRBV11-2
len: 14
abundance: .
j_gene: TRBJ2-1
CDR3aa: CASETGVAHNEQFF
CDR3nt: TGTGCCAGTGAAACAGGGGTAGCCCACAATGAGCAGTTCTTC

d_gene: .
v_gene: TRBV2
len: 15
abundance: once
j_gene: TRBJ2-1
CDR3aa: CASSEAHQTRNEQFF
CDR3nt: TGTGCCAGCAGTGAAGCGCACCAGACTCGTAATGAGCAGTTCTTC

d_gene: TRBD1
v_gene: TRBV25-1
len: 16
abundance: .
j_gene: TRBJ1-1
CDR3aa: CASSRWGQGGGTEAFF
CDR3nt: TGTGCCAGCAGTAGGTGGGGACAGGGAGGGGGAACTGAAGCTTTCTTT

d_gene: .
v_gene: TRBV19
len: 14
abundance: .
j_gene: TRBJ2-1
CDR3aa: CASSTGLALNEQFF
CDR3nt: TGTGCCAGTAGTACCGGGCTAGCACTTAATGAGCAGTTCTTC

d_gene: TRBD2
v_gene: TRBV7-6
len: 17
abundance: .
j_gene: TRBJ2-2
CDR3aa: CASSLEGTSGLTGELFF
CDR3nt: TGTGCCAGCAGCTTAGAGGGGACTAGCGGCCTCACCGGGGAGCTGTTTTTT

d_gene: .
v_gene: TRBV30
len: 14
abundance: .
j_gene: TRBJ1-6
CDR3aa: CAWSISSRGSPLHF
CDR3nt: TGTGCCTGGAGTATAAGTTCAAGGGGTTCACCCCTCCACTTT

d_gene: TRBD1
v_gene: TRBV19
len: 16
abundance: .
j_gene: TRBJ1-1
CDR3aa: CASSTRDRGLGTEAFF
CDR3nt: TGTGCCAGTAGTACCCGGGACAGGGGGCTCGGGACTGAAGCTTTCTTT

d_gene: .
v_gene: TRBV11-1
len: 14
abundance: once
j_gene: TRBJ2-1
CDR3aa: CASSPLKTKNEQFF
CDR3nt: TGTGCCAGCAGCCCTTTAAAGACTAAGAATGAGCAGTTCTTC

d_gene: .
v_gene: TRBV27
len: 12
abundance: .
j_gene: TRBJ1-1
CDR3aa: CASQSVGTEAFF
CDR3nt: TGTGCCAGCCAGAGCGTAGGCACTGAAGCTTTCTTT

d_gene: .
v_gene: TRBV6-6
len: 13
abundance: .
j_gene: TRBJ2-5
CDR3aa: CASSRLVLETQYF
CDR3nt: TGTGCCAGCAGCCGTCTAGTGCTGGAGACCCAGTACTTC

d_gene: .
v_gene: TRBV19
len: 14
abundance: .
j_gene: TRBJ2-7
CDR3aa: CASSRASESYEQYF
CDR3nt: TGTGCCAGTAGTAGGGCTAGCGAGTCCTACGAGCAGTACTTC

d_gene: .
v_gene: TRBV29-1
len: 13
abundance: .
j_gene: TRBJ1-1
CDR3aa: CSVRRGNGAEAFF
CDR3nt: TGCAGCGTTCGGAGAGGGAATGGAGCCGAAGCTTTCTTT

d_gene: .
v_gene: TRBV6-5
len: 15
abundance: .
j_gene: TRBJ1-2
CDR3aa: CASSRSTPGGYGYTF
CDR3nt: TGTGCCAGCAGTCGTTCTACCCCGGGAGGGTATGGCTACACCTTC

d_gene: .
v_gene: TRBV19
len: 14
abundance: once
j_gene: TRBJ2-7
CDR3aa: CASSIDHRAYEQYF
CDR3nt: TGTGCCAGTAGTATAGATCACAGGGCCTACGAGCAGTACTTC

d_gene: TRBD1
v_gene: TRBV19
len: 14
abundance: few
j_gene: TRBJ2-7
CDR3aa: CASNPGQGSYEQYF
CDR3nt: TGTGCCAGTAATCCGGGACAGGGGTCCTACGAGCAGTACTTC

d_gene: TRBD1
v_gene: TRBV10-1
len: 16
abundance: few
j_gene: TRBJ2-5
CDR3aa: CASSAYGTGEQETQYF
CDR3nt: TGCGCCAGCAGTGCGTATGGGACAGGGGAACAAGAGACCCAGTACTTC

d_gene: TRBD1
v_gene: TRBV2
len: 16
abundance: .
j_gene: TRBJ2-7
CDR3aa: CASSEGTGTGEDEQYF
CDR3nt: TGTGCCAGCAGTGAGGGTACCGGGACAGGGGAAGACGAGCAGTACTTC

d_gene: .
v_gene: TRBV7-2
len: 11
abundance: .
j_gene: TRBJ2-4
CDR3aa: CASSAKNIQYF
CDR3nt: TGTGCCAGCAGTGCGAAAAACATTCAGTACTTC

d_gene: .
v_gene: TRBV7-2
len: 14
abundance: .
j_gene: TRBJ2-1
CDR3aa: CASNHPVTGNEQFF
CDR3nt: TGTGCCAGCAACCACCCAGTAACGGGGAATGAGCAGTTCTTC

d_gene: TRBD2
v_gene: TRBV11-2
len: 19
abundance: .
j_gene: TRBJ2-1
CDR3aa: CASSLGSGGPSSTYNEQFF
CDR3nt: TGTGCCAGCAGCTTAGGTAGCGGGGGGCCCTCCAGTACTTACAATGAGCAGTTCTTC

d_gene: .
v_gene: TRBV29-1
len: 13
abundance: .
j_gene: TRBJ2-1
CDR3aa: CSVEGGPRDEQFF
CDR3nt: TGCAGCGTTGAAGGGGGCCCCCGGGATGAGCAGTTCTTC

d_gene: .
v_gene: TRBV7-9
len: 15
abundance: .
j_gene: TRBJ1-4
CDR3aa: CASSLEGRVGEKLFF
CDR3nt: TGTGCCAGCAGCTTAGAGGGCAGGGTTGGTGAAAAACTGTTTTTT

d_gene: .
v_gene: TRBV5-6
len: 13
abundance: .
j_gene: TRBJ1-2
CDR3aa: CASSPGRSDGYTF
CDR3nt: TGTGCCAGCAGCCCAGGCCGCAGTGATGGCTACACCTTC

d_gene: .
v_gene: TRBV10-3
len: 14
abundance: .
j_gene: TRBJ1-1
CDR3aa: CATKLDSTNTEAFF
CDR3nt: TGTGCCACCAAACTGGACAGTACGAACACTGAAGCTTTCTTT

d_gene: TRBD1
v_gene: TRBV27
len: 15
abundance: few
j_gene: TRBJ2-7
CDR3aa: CASSADRGDFYEQYF
CDR3nt: TGTGCCAGCAGTGCAGACAGGGGCGATTTCTACGAGCAGTACTTC